Sequencing of this T cell receptor (beta chain) was carried out in a study of shared clonotypes between healthy human individuals. Study-level points and caveats: Relative to memory subsets, naive subsets generally showed larger estimated richness. The sharing of 4.5% to 5% of naive CD4 clonotypes was seen across several donors.

This clone occurred a few times. Its specificity is not known. The run depth of the assay was deep. The assay was immunoSEQ multiplex PCR, and TCRdb's table has in-frame clones only and misses some. Among under 1,100,000 clones listed, about 70% were seen once. CD4+ cells underwent separation, giving CD45RA+ naive and CD45RA-negative memory subsets. This CDR3 region has 14 residues. V lost 1 base to trimming and J lost 2 bases; unmatched junction nucleotides: 0. The germline V gene encodes CDR1 SGHTA and CDR2 FQGNSA. The source is a man between 18 and 35 years old in good health. The sequenced sample was memory CD4+ T cells sorted from blood. Sample subset: CD45RA-negative fraction. The chain couples TRBV7-2 to TRBJ2-7; TRBD2 matches 9 bases. DNA of the CDR3: TGTGCCAGCAGCTTAGGCGGGAGGGCCTACGAGCAGTACTTC. This sequence encodes CASSLGGRAYEQYF. Combining the CDR3 with reference TRBV7-2 and TRBJ2-7 gives the whole variable domain GAGVSQSPSNKVTEKGKDVELRCDPISGHTALYWYRQSLGQGLEFLIYFQGNSAPDKSGLPSDRFSAERTGGSVSTLTIQRTQQEDSAVYLCASSLGGRAYEQYFGPGTRLTVT.